One and the same sample provided the 29 T cell receptor beta chains below, sequenced in a study of blood T cells in healthy people across ages. A second about 7 to 11 cycle PCR used barcoded and J-beta primers. Via MiXCR, TCRdb re-called the 5' RACE reads, giving one row per CDR3 protein. The table includes about 760,000 distinct CDR3 sequences, more than 55% detected once. The sample comprised blood. The receptors were sampled from a man aged 35 to 55 in good health.

The J gene is TRBJ2-1, the V gene TRBV6-6; 7 bases map to TRBD2. The CDR3 sequence is 15 residues long. CDR1 MNHNY and CDR2 SVGAGI come from the germline V gene (reference sequence). J lost 5 bases, V lost 7 bases, and 11 bases had no gene match. The CDR3: CASTSGAGFDNEQFF. The CDR3 DNA reads as TGTGCCAGCACCTCGGGAGCGGGGTTTGACAATGAGCAGTTCTTC.

The chain recombines TRBV15 with TRBJ1-1; D is ambiguous. Germline CDR1 reads LNHNV; CDR2 reads YYDKDF (reference sequence). The CDR3 sequence is 12 residues long. Trimming removed 1 base at V and 8 bases at J, with 8 bases between. The CDR3 reads CATSRVSEEAFF. The CDR3 DNA sequence: TGTGCCACCAGCAGAGTTTCCGAAGAAGCTTTCTTT.

The chain employs TRBV6-2 or TRBV6-3 and TRBJ2-4, with D possibly TRBD1 on 6 matching bases. Trimming pared 7 bases from V and 0 bases from J, leaving 19 bases between. The CDR3 extends over 17 amino acids. Germline CDR1 and CDR2: MNHEY and SVGEGT. CDR3 nucleotides: TGTGCCAGCAAAGGGACAACCGACCTTATAGCCAAAAACATTCAGTACTTC. It codes for CASKGTTDLIAKNIQYF.

This chain links TRBV11-3 with TRBJ2-5; a possible D gene is TRBD2 (6 bases). This CDR3 is 14 amino acids long. CDR1 and CDR2 from the germline V gene are SGHNT and YENEEA. V lost 1 base, J lost 5 bases, and 11 bases lay in between. CDR3 region: CASSLAPGVETQYF. DNA of the CDR3: TGTGCCAGCAGCTTAGCTCCGGGAGTGGAGACCCAGTACTTC.

At least ten counts were recorded for this clonotype. The chain uses TRBV5-1 and TRBJ2-5; D is possibly TRBD1 or TRBD2 (5 bases each). The V and J ends lost 0 bases and 2 bases respectively, with 8 bases between them. This CDR3 is 14 amino acids long. The V gene's germline CDR1 is SGHRS and CDR2 YFSETQ. The CDR3 protein is CASSLAWGQETQYF. The CDR3 DNA is TGCGCCAGCAGCTTGGCTTGGGGGCAAGAGACCCAGTACTTC.

J is TRBJ2-5 and V is TRBV7-2; TRBD1 or TRBD2 may be the D gene (5 bases each). Germline V gene sequence: CDR1 SGHTA, CDR2 FQGNSA. Between the trimmed V and J ends, which lost 5 bases and 5 bases, there was a span of 18 bases. The CDR3 runs 15 residues. The CDR3 DNA is TGTGCCAGCAGCCTAGGGACCCCCCCGTGGGAGACCCAGTACTTC. This codes for CASSLGTPPWETQYF. The full variable domain, completed using reference TRBV7-2 and TRBJ2-5, is GAGVSQSPSNKVTEKGKDVELRCDPISGHTALYWYRQSLGQGLEFLIYFQGNSAPDKSGLPSDRFSAERTGGSVSTLTIQRTQQEDSAVYLCASSLGTPPWETQYFGPGTRLLVL.

This chain joins TRBV7-2 and TRBJ1-4; D might be TRBD1 (5 bases). The V gene's germline CDR1 is SGHTA and CDR2 FQGNSA. This CDR3 comprises 16 residues. The ends were cut back, 5 bases at V and 7 bases at J, with 20 bases in the middle. The CDR3 nucleotides are TGTGCCAGCAGCCCTGTGGGAAGGGGCTTAGGTGAAAAACTGTTTTTT. Amino acid sequence: CASSPVGRGLGEKLFF.

The V call is TRBV7-3, the J call TRBJ2-1; D may be TRBD1 (8 bases). The CDR3 runs to 19 residues. Germline CDR1 SGHTA, CDR2 FQGTGA. The ends were cut back, 1 base at V and 4 bases at J, with 23 bases in the middle. The CDR3, as DNA: TGTGCCAGCAGCTTAAGTGGGTCCGGCGGGGGACAGGAGTACAATGAGCAGTTCTTC. It encodes CASSLSGSGGGQEYNEQFF.

The chain combines TRBV29-1 with TRBJ2-1, with TRBD2 as a possible D gene (5 bases). With 7 bases removed from V and 4 bases from J, the gap between germline ends came to 17 bases. Germline V gene sequence: CDR1 SQVTM, CDR2 ANQGSEA. The CDR3 has 14 amino acids. This chain's CDR3 is CSADEGADYNEQFF. The DNA of the CDR3 is TGCAGCGCGGACGAAGGAGCGGATTACAATGAGCAGTTCTTC.

The chain is built from TRBV14 and TRBJ2-7; no clear D gene. Deletions cut 1 base from V and 0 bases from J, with 16 bases between. This CDR3 is built from 17 residues. Germline CDR1 and CDR2: SGHDN and FVKESK. The CDR3 here is CASSQVRSGTVSYEQYF. The CDR3 DNA reads as TGTGCCAGCAGCCAAGTTCGGTCCGGTACCGTCTCCTACGAGCAGTACTTC.

The chain uses TRBV7-2 and TRBJ2-3; D uncertain. Germline CDR1 and CDR2: SGHTA and FQGNSA. The CDR3 runs to 12 residues. Trimming stripped 4 bases from V and 7 bases from J, with 9 bases between. This CDR3 is CASSSPPYTQYF. The CDR3 nucleotides are TGTGCCAGCAGCTCCCCACCTTATACGCAGTATTTT.

The CDR3 sequence: CASSYRGTSGGIAYNEQFF. In nucleotides, the CDR3 is TGTGCCAGCAGTTACCGCGGGACTAGCGGGGGGATAGCGTACAATGAGCAGTTCTTC. This chain connects TRBV6-5 to TRBJ2-1; TRBD2 matches at 15 bases. The length of the CDR3 is 19 residues. After removal of 2 bases from V and 4 bases from J, the junction contained 9 bases not matched to a gene. Germline lookup yields CDR1 MNHEY and CDR2 SVGAGI.

The J gene is TRBJ1-4, the V gene TRBV5-8; D is ambiguous. The germline V gene encodes CDR1 SGHTS and CDR2 YDEGEE. There are 12 residues in the CDR3. The V and J ends lost 4 bases and 12 bases respectively, with 13 bases between them. CDR3 sequence reads: CASSRRLGELFF. The CDR3 DNA is TGTGCCAGCAGCCGGCGTCTCGGGGAACTGTTTTTT.

This clonotype occurred a few times. V usage is TRBV12-3 or TRBV12-4 and J usage is TRBJ2-1, with D tentatively TRBD2 (5 bases). The CDR3 has 13 amino acids. The germline V and J ends were trimmed by 1 base and 8 bases, with 9 bases remaining between them. The chain's CDR3 is CASSLDMRDEQFF. The CDR3 nucleotides are TGTGCCAGCAGTTTAGATATGCGGGATGAGCAGTTCTTC.

The CDR3 DNA follows: TGTGCCAGCACGGGGATCTGGGATGAGCAGTTCTTC. Protein: CASTGIWDEQFF. The rearrangement links TRBV28 to TRBJ2-1; a possible D gene is TRBD2 (5 bases). The CDR3 spans 12 residues. The V gene lost 7 bases and the J gene lost 8 bases, with 12 bases spanning the gap. Germline CDR1 and CDR2: MDHEN and SYDVKM.

The chain employs TRBV27 and TRBJ2-5; a possible D gene is TRBD2 (5 bases). The tail of the sequence fits TRBJ2-7 better, so the J call may be wrong. Germline CDR1 is MNHEY and CDR2 is SMNVEV (reference sequence). The CDR3 has 17 residues. The CDR3 DNA is TGTGCCAGCAGTTTTGGAGGTCTCGGCAGGTACTTCTACGAGCAGTACTTC. It codes for CASSFGGLGRYFYEQYF.

This clonotype was found a few times. The genes are TRBV12-3 or TRBV12-4 and TRBJ2-3, with TRBD2 matching over 8 bases. J was trimmed by 2 bases and V by 5 bases; bases with no gene match: 9. This CDR3 is 16 amino acids long. Written as DNA, the CDR3 is TGTGCCAGCAGTCTAGGCGGGGGGCTCTCCACAGATACGCAGTATTTT. This encodes CASSLGGGLSTDTQYF.

CDR3 loop: CASSFDAGQGAKDTQYF. As DNA, the CDR3 is TGTGCCAGCAGCTTTGATGCAGGGCAGGGGGCGAAGGATACGCAGTATTTT. The chain links TRBV7-6 to TRBJ2-3, with 8 bases fitting TRBD1. From germline, CDR1 is SGHVS and CDR2 FNYEAQ. The CDR3 totals 17 residues. The V and J ends lost 3 bases and 6 bases, in that order; junction bases with no gene match: 14.

DNA for the CDR3: TGCAGCGTCCGGACAGAGGCGCACACTGAAGCTTTCTTT. This gives the protein CSVRTEAHTEAFF. The chain is built from TRBV29-1 and TRBJ1-1; weak D call: TRBD1 (6 bases). The length of the CDR3 is 13 residues. Germline V gene data show CDR1 as SQVTM and CDR2 as ANQGSEA. Between the trimmed V and J ends, which lost 6 bases and 3 bases, there was a span of 14 bases.

This chain uses TRBV7-3 with TRBJ2-1; 11 bases line up with TRBD2. Trimming cost V 4 bases and J 10 bases; bases outside gene matches: 12. CDR1 is SGHTA and CDR2 is FQGTGA in the germline V gene. CDR3 length: 16 amino acids. The CDR3 DNA reads TGTGCCAGCAGCTCGCAACACGGGCTAGCGGGAGGCGAGCAGTTCTTC. Its protein is CASSSQHGLAGGEQFF.

There are a few counts of this clonotype. This chain uses TRBV4-2 with TRBJ1-2; unclear D gene. Germline CDR1 reads LGHNA; CDR2 reads YNFKEQ. V gave up 0 bases and J gave up 2 bases, with 16 bases separating them. The CDR3 covers 17 residues. DNA of the CDR3: TGTGCCAGCAGCCAAGATCAAAGGGTCGGTACGAACTATGGCTACACCTTC. The encoded protein is CASSQDQRVGTNYGYTF.

There are many counts of this clonotype. The V and J genes are TRBV12-3 or TRBV12-4 and TRBJ2-3; TRBD2 matches at 8 bases. V was clipped by 11 bases and J by 2 bases; unmatched bases: 3. CDR3 length: 12 amino acids. This CDR3 reads CAGRGDTDTQYF. CDR3 coding DNA: TGTGCCGGGCGGGGGGACACAGATACGCAGTATTTT.

The chain couples TRBV9 to TRBJ2-7; D may be TRBD1 (6 bases). Germline-derived CDR1 and CDR2 are SGDLS and YYNGEE. The V end was cut by 3 bases, the J end by 2 bases, with 15 bases between. The CDR3 spans 15 residues. DNA for the CDR3: TGTGCCAGCAGCGAAAATACAGGGTTCGCCTACGAGCAGTACTTC. Its protein product is CASSENTGFAYEQYF.

Points on this clonotype: Relative to the germline gene, one junction end is altered; a read error may explain this. This rearrangement joins TRBV9 to TRBJ2-7, with D hard to call. The CDR3 runs 14 residues. Germline V gene sequence: CDR1 SGDLS, CDR2 YYNGEE. The CDR3 nucleotides read TGTGCCAGCACCGTAGGTTCCTTTGCGGACGAACAGTACTTC. Translation gives CASTVGSFADEQYF.

This clonotype has a handful of counts. V usage is TRBV9 and J usage is TRBJ2-7, with 7 bases lining up with TRBD1. Losses at the gene ends were 4 bases for V and 4 bases for J; bases not matched to a gene: 11. The CDR3 sequence is 15 residues long. Per germline, CDR1 SGDLS and CDR2 YYNGEE. This CDR3 is CASSTDPGQIYEQYF. The DNA for the CDR3 is TGTGCCAGCAGCACCGACCCGGGACAGATATACGAGCAGTACTTC.

V is TRBV6-1 and J is TRBJ2-7; TRBD1 aligns across 8 bases. This CDR3 is built from 18 residues. The ends lost 2 bases at V and 0 bases at J; junction bases unmatched: 12. The germline gives CDR1 MNHNS, CDR2 SASEGT. DNA for the CDR3: TGTGCCAGCAGTGAACTTAACAGGGGGAAACCTACCTCCTACGAGCAGTACTTC. Its protein is CASSELNRGKPTSYEQYF.

The rearrangement uses TRBV6-2 or TRBV6-3 and TRBJ2-1; 11 bases are a match to TRBD2. The V segment lost 6 bases and the J segment 2 bases; nucleotides outside the gene matches: 6. This CDR3 has 16 amino acids. Germline loops: CDR1 MNHEY, CDR2 SVGEGT. Written as DNA, the CDR3 is TGTGCCAGCAGGACTAGCGGGGCCATAACCTACAATGAGCAGTTCTTC. This gives the protein CASRTSGAITYNEQFF.

This clonotype was seen a handful of times. V and J are TRBV10-3 and TRBJ2-3, with D tentatively TRBD2 (5 bases). The CDR3 contains 14 residues. Trimming took 3 bases from V and 6 from J, leaving 13 bases between them. Germline V gene data show CDR1 as ENHRY and CDR2 as SYGVKD. For the CDR3, the DNA is TGTGCCATCAGTGATGAAAGCGGACCGGATACGCAGTATTTT. Protein product: CAISDESGPDTQYF.

This clonotype was seen a single time. The junction does not match germline at one end; this may be a read error. The chain joins TRBV24-1 to TRBJ2-7; 7 nucleotides match TRBD1. Per germline, CDR1 KGHDR and CDR2 SFDVKD. The CDR3 totals 16 residues. CDR3 nucleotide sequence: TGTGCCGCCAGTGACCATACGACAGGGAACTCCTACGAGCAGTACTTC. Protein product: CAASDHTTGNSYEQYF.